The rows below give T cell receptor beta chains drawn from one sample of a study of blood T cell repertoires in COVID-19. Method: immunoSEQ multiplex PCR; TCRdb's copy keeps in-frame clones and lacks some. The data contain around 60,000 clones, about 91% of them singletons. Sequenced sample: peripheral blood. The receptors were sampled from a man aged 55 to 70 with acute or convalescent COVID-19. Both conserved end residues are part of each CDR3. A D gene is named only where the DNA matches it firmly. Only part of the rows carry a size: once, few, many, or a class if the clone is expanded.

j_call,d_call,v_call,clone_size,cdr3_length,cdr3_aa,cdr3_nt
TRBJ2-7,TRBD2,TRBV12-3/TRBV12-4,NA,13,CASRGLASYGQYF,TGTGCCAGCAGAGGACTAGCGTCCTACGGGCAGTACTTC
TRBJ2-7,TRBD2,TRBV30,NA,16,CAWSEIAGTSYDEQYF,TGTGCCTGGAGTGAGATAGCGGGCACTTCTTACGACGAGCAGTACTTC
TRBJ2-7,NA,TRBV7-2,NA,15,CASDRRGGGSYEQYF,TGTGCCAGCGACCGTAGGGGGGGCGGCTCCTACGAGCAGTACTTC
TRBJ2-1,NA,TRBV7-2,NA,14,CASSLGVTYNEQFF,TGTGCCAGCAGCCTGGGCGTCACCTACAATGAGCAGTTCTTC
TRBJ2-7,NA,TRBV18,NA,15,CASSPGGAGIYEQYF,TGTGCCAGCTCACCAGGGGGGGCGGGGATCTACGAGCAGTACTTC
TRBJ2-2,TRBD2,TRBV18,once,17,CASSPLTTSGIAGELFF,TGTGCCAGCTCACCCCTCACGACTAGCGGGATAGCCGGGGAGCTGTTTTTT
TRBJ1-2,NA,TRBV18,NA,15,CASSPLDRATYGYTF,TGTGCCAGCTCACCCTTGGACAGAGCTACCTATGGCTACACCTTC
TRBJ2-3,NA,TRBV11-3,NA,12,CASSADRGTQYF,TGTGCCAGCAGCGCGGACCGAGGGACGCAGTATTTT
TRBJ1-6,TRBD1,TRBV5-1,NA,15,CASSAYTGDNSPLHF,TGCGCCAGCAGCGCCTATACAGGGGATAATTCACCCCTCCACTTT
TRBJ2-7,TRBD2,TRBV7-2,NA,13,CASTRGGSYEQYF,TGTGCCAGCACTCGGGGCGGGAGCTACGAGCAGTACTTC
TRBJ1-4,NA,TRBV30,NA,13,CAWKEGANEKLFF,TGTGCCTGGAAAGAAGGGGCTAATGAAAAACTGTTTTTT
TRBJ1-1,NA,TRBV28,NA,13,CASSFRTSTEAFF,TGTGCCAGCAGTTTCCGTACGAGCACTGAAGCTTTCTTT
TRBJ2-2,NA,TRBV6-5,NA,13,CASSYAGTGELFF,TGTGCCAGCAGTTACGCGGGAACCGGGGAGCTGTTTTTT
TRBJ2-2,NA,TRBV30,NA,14,CAWTSTRYTGELFF,TGTGCCTGGACCTCAACGCGGTACACCGGGGAGCTGTTTTTT
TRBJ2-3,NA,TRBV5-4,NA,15,CASSPPSGGRDTQYF,TGTGCCAGCAGCCCACCAAGCGGCGGGCGGGATACGCAGTATTTT
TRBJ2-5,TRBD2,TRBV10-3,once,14,CAISRLADQETQYF,TGTGCCATCAGCCGACTAGCGGACCAAGAGACCCAGTACTTC
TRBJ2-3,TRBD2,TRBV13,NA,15,CASSPSGLASDTQYF,TGTGCCAGCAGCCCCAGCGGACTAGCGTCAGATACGCAGTATTTT
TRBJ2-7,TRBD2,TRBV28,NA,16,CASRRGLAGVRYEQYF,TGTGCCAGCAGGCGCGGACTAGCGGGAGTAAGATACGAGCAGTACTTC
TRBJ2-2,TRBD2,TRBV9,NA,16,CASSVLTGGDTGELFF,TGTGCCAGCAGCGTATTAACGGGAGGAGACACCGGGGAGCTGTTTTTT
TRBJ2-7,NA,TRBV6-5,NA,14,CASTPRWGAYEQYF,TGTGCCAGCACTCCCCGCTGGGGGGCCTACGAGCAGTACTTC
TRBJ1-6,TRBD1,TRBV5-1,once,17,CASSPTRGLDYNSPLHF,TGCGCCAGCAGCCCTACGAGGGGGCTTGACTATAATTCACCCCTCCACTTT
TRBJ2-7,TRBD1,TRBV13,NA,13,CAPRTGALSEQYF,TGTGCCCCTAGGACAGGGGCTTTATCCGAGCAGTACTTC
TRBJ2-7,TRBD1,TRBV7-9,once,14,CASSLGGQGLFQYF,TGTGCCAGCAGCTTAGGAGGACAGGGGCTCTTCCAGTACTTC
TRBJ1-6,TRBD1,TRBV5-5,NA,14,CASSPDRVNSPLHF,TGTGCCAGCAGCCCTGACAGGGTGAATTCACCCCTCCACTTT
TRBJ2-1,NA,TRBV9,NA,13,CASSVSGVDEQFF,TGTGCCAGCAGCGTTTCAGGGGTCGATGAGCAGTTCTTC
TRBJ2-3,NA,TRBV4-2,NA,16,CASSQGEGVRADTQYF,TGTGCCAGCAGCCAAGGAGAAGGCGTCAGGGCAGATACGCAGTATTTT
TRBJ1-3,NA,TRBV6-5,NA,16,CASSYAARDYGNTIYF,TGTGCCAGCAGTTACGCGGCCAGGGATTACGGAAACACCATATATTTT
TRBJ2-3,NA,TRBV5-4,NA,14,CASSFEQLLDTQYF,TGTGCCAGCAGCTTTGAACAGCTCCTCGATACGCAGTATTTT
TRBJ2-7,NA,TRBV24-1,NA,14,CATSDSGTSYEQYF,TGTGCCACCAGTGACTCCGGGACATCCTACGAGCAGTACTTC
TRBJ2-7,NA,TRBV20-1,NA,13,CSASSGSSYEQYF,TGCAGTGCTAGTAGCGGAAGCTCCTACGAGCAGTACTTC
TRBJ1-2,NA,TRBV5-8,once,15,CASSISVPANYGYTF,TGTGCCAGCAGCATTTCGGTTCCGGCTAACTATGGCTACACCTTC
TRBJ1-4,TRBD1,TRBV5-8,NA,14,CASSLQGSNEKLFF,TGTGCCAGCAGCTTACAGGGGTCTAATGAAAAACTGTTTTTT
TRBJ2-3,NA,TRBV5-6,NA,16,CASSLAGGINTDTQYF,TGTGCCAGCAGCTTGGCCGGAGGAATAAACACAGATACGCAGTATTTT
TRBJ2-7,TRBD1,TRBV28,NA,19,CASSLWSGQGSGRPYEQYF,TGTGCCAGCAGTTTGTGGTCGGGACAGGGCAGCGGAAGACCCTACGAGCAGTACTTC
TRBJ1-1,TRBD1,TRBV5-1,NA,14,CASSWDRRSTEAFF,TGCGCCAGCAGCTGGGACAGGAGGTCTACTGAAGCTTTCTTT